A single sample gave rise to the 15 T cell receptor beta chains below, sequenced in a study of cytomegalovirus exposure and HLA in healthy donors. With 60 Vbeta and 13 Jbeta primers, the PCR was carried out. Profiling relied on immunoSEQ multiplex PCR, and the TCRdb table lists in-frame clones only, not all of them. Among hundreds of thousands of clones, 70% to 85% were seen once, and the ten largest hold around 2.9%. What was sequenced was PBMCs. The receptors originated from a woman aged 55-70 years in good health and CMV-seropositive.

The chain employs TRBV19 and TRBJ1-2; D is uncertain. V dropped 1 base and J dropped 0 bases, with 9 bases sitting between them. CDR1 is LNHDA and CDR2 is SQIVND in the germline V gene (reference sequence). The CDR3 runs to 15 residues. CDR3 sequence: CASSIGWSSNYGYTF. The CDR3 DNA follows: TGTGCCAGTAGTATAGGATGGAGTTCTAACTATGGCTACACCTTC.

The chain couples TRBV7-7 to TRBJ2-2; a possible D gene is TRBD1 (6 bases). Per germline, CDR1 SSHAT and CDR2 FNYEAQ (reference sequence). CDR3 length: 13 residues. With 5 bases removed from V and 7 bases from J, the gap between germline ends came to 11 bases. The CDR3: CASSQDSYGELFF. The CDR3, as DNA: TGTGCCAGCAGCCAGGACAGTTACGGGGAGCTGTTTTTT.

This clone was seen a single time. The chain recombines TRBV6-5 with TRBJ2-3, with TRBD1 matching 8 bases. This CDR3 spans 15 amino acids. V dropped 5 bases and J dropped 10; count of bases not matched to a gene: 14. CDR1 and CDR2 from the germline V gene are MNHEY and SVGAGI. The DNA of the CDR3 is TGTGCCAGCAGTATCCCCGGGACAGGTCCCGCGGCGCAGTATTTT. Amino acids: CASSIPGTGPAAQYF.

The chain employs TRBV2 and TRBJ2-5; D gene uncertain. CDR3 length: 11 amino acids. Germline loops: CDR1 SNHLY, CDR2 FYNNEI. The ends were cut back, 8 bases at V and 4 bases at J, with 8 bases in the middle. CDR3 sequence: CASGLLETQYF. CDR3 coding DNA: TGTGCCAGCGGTCTATTAGAGACCCAGTACTTC.

The chain links TRBV30 to TRBJ2-1; 12 positions match TRBD1. This CDR3 has 16 amino acids. CDR1 and CDR2 (germline): GTSNPN, SVGIG (reference sequence). V shed 0 bases and J 8 bases; nucleotides not matched to a gene: 8. The CDR3 bases are TGTGCCTGGAGTGTAATTGGGGACAGGGGGCGCGATGAGCAGTTCTTC. It is translated as CAWSVIGDRGRDEQFF. Filled out from reference TRBV30 and TRBJ2-1, the complete variable domain reads SQTIHQWPATLVQPVGSPLSLECTVEGTSNPNLYWYRQAAGRGLQLLFYSVGIGQISSEVPQNLSASRPQDRQFILSSKKLLLSDSGFYLCAWSVIGDRGRDEQFFGPGTRLTVL.

This clone was counted between two and nine times. J is TRBJ1-5 and V is TRBV2, with D perhaps matching TRBD1 (5 bases). The CDR3 contains 14 residues. The germline V gene encodes CDR1 SNHLY and CDR2 FYNNEI. Trimming stripped 8 bases from V and 0 bases from J, with 11 bases between. The CDR3 spells CASAGVTSNQPQHF. For the CDR3, the DNA is TGTGCCAGCGCGGGGGTCACTAGCAATCAGCCCCAGCATTTT.

The V gene is TRBV6-5, the J gene TRBJ2-5, with D perhaps TRBD2 (6 bases). The J call may be incorrect, as the DNA end agrees better with TRBJ2-7. Per the germline V gene, CDR1 is MNHEY and CDR2 is SVGAGI. The CDR3 has 12 residues. The CDR3 nucleotides read TGTGCCAGCAGTTACACGGGGGACGAGCAGTACTTC. Protein sequence: CASSYTGDEQYF.

CDR3 loop: CASSKTGVNTEAFF. The DNA of the CDR3 is TGTGCCAGCAGCAAAACAGGGGTGAACACTGAAGCTTTCTTT. The chain links TRBV25-1 to TRBJ1-1; 7 nucleotides line up with TRBD1. The V gene end was trimmed by 6 bases and the J gene end by 0 bases; junction bases not matched to a gene: 4. Germline CDR1 is MGHDK and CDR2 is SYGVNS. This CDR3 has 14 residues.

The chain has TRBV7-3 and TRBJ1-3; the D gene is possibly TRBD1 (6 bases). CDR3 length: 15 residues. The germline CDR1 and CDR2 sequences are SGHTA and FQGTGA. Trimming took 6 bases from V and 0 from J, leaving 12 bases between them. CDR3 loop: CASSPGTLSGNTIYF. As DNA, the CDR3 is TGTGCCAGCAGTCCCGGGACACTCTCTGGAAACACCATATATTTT.

The rearrangement joins TRBV5-1 to TRBJ2-7; 10 bases align to TRBD1. Per the germline V gene, CDR1 is SGHRS and CDR2 is YFSETQ. V trimming: 4 bases; J trimming: 6 bases; junction bases outside the gene matches: 10. The CDR3 has 15 amino acids. CDR3 sequence (DNA): TGCGCCAGCAGCACCGGCGCCGGGACAGGGGTCGAGCAGTACTTC. It yields the protein CASSTGAGTGVEQYF.

The chain links TRBV6-6 to TRBJ2-7, with a possible D match to TRBD2 (5 bases). Trimming pared 5 bases from V and 0 bases from J, leaving 17 bases between. CDR1 and CDR2 (germline): MNHNY, SVGAGI (reference sequence). CDR3 length: 16 amino acids. The CDR3 DNA reads as TGTGCCAGCAGTCCCGTGCCCGGGATCTCCTCCTACGAGCAGTACTTC. This gives the protein CASSPVPGISSYEQYF.

This chain links TRBV18 with TRBJ2-1; D is possibly TRBD2 (6 bases). V lost 1 base, J lost 5 bases, and 9 bases lay in between. Germline assignment: CDR1 KGHSH and CDR2 LQKENI. CDR3 length equals 14 residues. The DNA for the CDR3 is TGTGCCAGCTCACCACAGCGGGCACACAATGAGCAGTTCTTC. The encoded protein is CASSPQRAHNEQFF.

The chain carries TRBV25-1 and TRBJ1-2; a possible D gene is TRBD1 (5 bases). The germline V gene has CDR1 MGHDK and CDR2 SYGVNS. Trimming removed 5 bases at V and 4 bases at J, with 8 bases between. The CDR3 length is 12 residues. The CDR3 here is CASSYDSYGYTF. The CDR3 nucleotides read TGTGCCAGCAGTTACGACAGCTATGGCTACACCTTC.

This clone was counted only a few times. This chain joins TRBV28 and TRBJ1-4, with unresolved D. With 2 bases removed from V and 7 bases from J, the gap between germline ends came to 5 bases. This CDR3 is built from 12 residues. Looked up from germline, CDR1 is MDHEN and CDR2 is SYDVKM. CDR3 residues: CASSLEFEKLFF. The CDR3 DNA is TGTGCCAGCAGTTTAGAGTTTGAAAAACTGTTTTTT.

CDR3 nucleotides: TGTGCCAGTAGTCCCAAGAGCTCCTACGAGCAGTACTTC. It yields the protein CASSPKSSYEQYF. J is TRBJ2-7 and V is TRBV19; D is unclear. Trimming removed 5 bases from V and 0 bases from J, with 8 bases in between. The CDR3 extends over 13 amino acids. Germline V gene data show CDR1 as LNHDA and CDR2 as SQIVND (reference sequence).